Each of the 13 T cell receptor beta chains below was sequenced from the same sample in a study of T-cell reconstitution after alpha-beta-depleted transplantation in children. Unique molecular identifiers tagged the TCRbeta library. One entry per CDR3 protein, called by TCRdb with MiXCR from the PCR reads. This sample yields more than 550,000 distinct CDR3 sequences, of which over 9.5% are seen a single time; 3.5% to 5% belongs to the top ten. This specimen was PBMCs from the stem cell graft donor, taken from the stem cell graft. The receptors derive from a human donor who donated a stem cell graft to a child with acute myeloid leukemia.

The chain couples TRBV5-1 to TRBJ2-1; the match to TRBD2 covers 10 bases. This CDR3 contains 14 residues. Trimming cost V 5 bases and J 8 bases; bases outside gene matches: 7. The germline gives CDR1 SGHRS, CDR2 YFSETQ. The CDR3 sequence: CASSASGRGDEQFF. CDR3 coding DNA: TGCGCCAGCAGTGCTAGCGGGAGAGGGGATGAGCAGTTCTTC.

Only a few counts were recorded for this clonotype. V is TRBV30 and J is TRBJ2-3; the D is unclear. V lost 0 bases, J lost 0 bases, and 7 bases lay in between. The CDR3 covers 14 residues. Germline V lookup: CDR1 GTSNPN, CDR2 SVGIG (reference sequence). The CDR3 loop is CAWSVRTSTDTQYF. In DNA, the CDR3 is TGTGCCTGGAGTGTACGGACGAGCACAGATACGCAGTATTTT.

This chain joins TRBV27 and TRBJ2-1; the D gene is possibly TRBD1 (5 bases). The germline V and J ends were trimmed by 7 bases and 6 bases, with 7 bases remaining between them. Germline values: CDR1 MNHEY, CDR2 SMNVEV (reference sequence). This CDR3 has 11 residues. The CDR3 region is CASKQVNEQFF. The DNA for the CDR3 is TGTGCCAGCAAACAGGTCAATGAGCAGTTCTTC.

This clonotype was found many times. V usage is TRBV14 and J usage is TRBJ2-7, with D unresolved. V lost 9 bases and J lost 0, with 9 bases in between. Germline CDR1 and CDR2: SGHDN and FVKESK. This CDR3 has 12 residues. CDR3 region: CARRIRSYEQYF. CDR3 DNA sequence: TGTGCCAGACGGATTCGCTCCTACGAGCAGTACTTC.

Many counts were recorded for this clonotype. V and J are TRBV4-3 and TRBJ1-2, with D perhaps matching TRBD1 (5 bases). The CDR3 runs 13 residues. CDR1 LGHNA and CDR2 YSLEER come from the germline V gene. V was shortened by 3 bases and J by 4 bases, with 9 bases between the two germline ends. The CDR3 loop is CASSQEGSYGYTF. The CDR3 region has the DNA TGCGCCAGCAGCCAGGAGGGGAGCTATGGCTACACCTTC.

This clonotype came up many times. This rearrangement joins TRBV6-5 to TRBJ2-3, with unresolved D. V was clipped by 6 bases and J by 2 bases, with 3 bases between them. Germline-derived CDR1 and CDR2 are MNHEY and SVGAGI. This CDR3 comprises 11 residues. The CDR3 region is CASRTTDTQYF. The DNA for the CDR3 is TGTGCCAGCAGAACCACAGATACGCAGTATTTT.

This clonotype has a handful of counts. The gene calls are TRBV6-5 and TRBJ2-3, with D tentatively TRBD1 or TRBD2 (6 bases each). The length of the CDR3 is 15 residues. CDR1 and CDR2 from the germline V gene are MNHEY and SVGAGI. Between the trimmed V and J ends, which lost 5 bases and 0 bases, there was a span of 12 bases. Here the CDR3 reads CASSRGDISTDTQYF. The DNA for the CDR3 is TGTGCCAGCAGTAGGGGGGACATTAGCACAGATACGCAGTATTTT.

This clonotype was detected only a few times. This chain uses TRBV6-1 with TRBJ1-2; a possible D gene is TRBD1 (5 bases). The CDR3 totals 15 residues. Germline-derived CDR1 and CDR2 are MNHNS and SASEGT. The V gene lost 8 bases and the J gene lost 4 bases, with 20 bases spanning the gap. CDR3 region: CASRDGPGLTYGYTF. CDR3 coding DNA: TGTGCCAGCCGCGACGGACCAGGGCTAACCTATGGCTACACCTTC.

In its sample, this clonotype was seen a few times. The V and J genes are TRBV12-3 or TRBV12-4 and TRBJ1-1; a weak D match, TRBD1 (6 bases). CDR3 size: 15 residues. The V end was cut by 2 bases, the J end by 2 bases, with 12 bases between. The CDR3 loop reads CASSLSGQKNTEAFF. The DNA of the CDR3 is TGTGCCAGCAGTTTATCGGGACAAAAAAACACTGAAGCTTTCTTT.

This clonotype was detected only a few times. The V gene is TRBV5-6, the J gene TRBJ1-2; perhaps TRBD1 as D (6 bases). V was pared by 6 bases and J by 8 bases, with 17 bases between. CDR3 length equals 13 residues. Germline CDR1 SGHDT, CDR2 YYEEEE. This CDR3 is CASTRQGLLGYTF. As DNA, the CDR3 is TGTGCCAGCACACGTCAGGGGCTTTTGGGCTACACCTTC.

This clonotype was detected only a few times. This chain connects TRBV20-1 to TRBJ2-7; TRBD1 matches 8 bases. V dropped 2 bases and J dropped 2; count of bases not matched to a gene: 17. CDR1 and CDR2 (germline): DFQATT, SNEGSKA (reference sequence). The CDR3 contains 18 residues. CDR3 residues: CSARPGRPAEDRAYEQYF. The CDR3 nucleotides are TGCAGTGCTAGACCCGGCCGCCCCGCGGAGGACAGGGCCTACGAGCAGTACTTC.

There are many counts of this clonotype. The rearrangement uses TRBV9 and TRBJ2-3; D is perhaps TRBD1 or TRBD2 (5 bases each). From germline, CDR1 is SGDLS and CDR2 YYNGEE. The CDR3 sequence is 16 residues long. V shed 3 bases and J shed 2 bases, with 16 bases lying between them. CDR3: CASSALGRLDTDTQYF. Written as DNA, the CDR3 is TGTGCCAGCAGCGCATTGGGACGGCTAGACACAGATACGCAGTATTTT.

CDR3 sequence reads: CSVRTTSGLRETQYF. The CDR3 bases are TGCAGCGTTCGAACCACTAGCGGGCTAAGAGAGACCCAGTACTTC. V is TRBV29-1 and J is TRBJ2-5, with 9 bases matching TRBD2. This CDR3 comprises 15 residues. CDR1 is SQVTM and CDR2 is ANQGSEA in the germline V gene. V dropped 5 bases and J dropped 4; count of bases not matched to a gene: 11.